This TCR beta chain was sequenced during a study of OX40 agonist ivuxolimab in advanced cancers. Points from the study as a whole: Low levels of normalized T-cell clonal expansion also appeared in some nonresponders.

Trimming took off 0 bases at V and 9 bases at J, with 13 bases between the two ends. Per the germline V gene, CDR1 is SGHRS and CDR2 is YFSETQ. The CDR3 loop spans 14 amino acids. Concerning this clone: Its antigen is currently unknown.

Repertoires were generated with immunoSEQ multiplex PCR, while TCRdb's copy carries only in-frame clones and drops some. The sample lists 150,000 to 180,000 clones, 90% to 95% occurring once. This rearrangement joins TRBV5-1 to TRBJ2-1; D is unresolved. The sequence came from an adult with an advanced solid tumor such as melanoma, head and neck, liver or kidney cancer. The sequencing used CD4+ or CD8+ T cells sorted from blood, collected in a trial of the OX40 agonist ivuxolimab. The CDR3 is CASSLGTLKGEQFF. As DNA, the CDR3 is TGCGCCAGCAGCTTGGGGACCCTAAAGGGTGAGCAGTTCTTC.